At least ten counts were recorded for the clone carrying this T cell receptor beta chain. Its antigen remains unknown. Trimming removed 6 bases at V and 1 base at J, with 6 bases between. The germline V gene has CDR1 KGHSH and CDR2 LQKENI. There are 12 residues in the CDR3. This sample stems from a study of human T cells and chemical hapten exposure. Across the study: Patch testing placed 0.01% DPC on the upper back, with readings at 6 days. General observations from the study: TCRs above 1 in 1000 frequency did not change with DPC sensitization.

Each CDR3 protein gets one entry after TCRdb re-called the RACE reads with MiXCR. The sample lists around 120,000 distinct CDR3 sequences, roughly 13% seen once, with around 2.7% in the top ten. Time point indicated: pre-sensitization, week 0. The treatment: therapeutic diphenylcyclopropenone sensitization with weekly scalp DPC. The template was total RNA from unfractionated whole blood. This specimen was whole blood, taken in connection with sensitization to the hapten diphenylcyclopropenone (DPC). The source is a woman aged 18-29 years with alopecia areata. Some clones in this sample may be carry-over from other donors' samples. This sequence joins TRBV18 and TRBJ1-1; no reliable D call. CDR3 amino acids: CASSTGNTEAFF. DNA of the CDR3: TGTGCCAGCTCCACGGGGAACACTGAAGCTTTCTTT.